This T cell receptor beta chain is from a study of cytomegalovirus exposure and HLA in healthy donors. Study-wide context: Both the roughly 120 validation repertoires and the 600 to 750 first-cohort repertoires used the same platform, as reported by a later analysis.

The CDR3 has 17 residues. Germline V CDR1 and CDR2: MGHDK, SYGVNS. Unmatched junction bases numbered 8, after V lost 3 bases and J lost 4 bases. Study conclusions and caveats: A subsequent analysis found that TCR clusters from the first cohort also tended to co-occur in the approximately 120 validation repertoires, with roughly 95% of cluster scores above 0. For cytomegalovirus status, the classifier reportedly gave diagnoses with high specificity and sensitivity.

Here immunoSEQ multiplex PCR was the method, and the copy in TCRdb shows in-frame clones only, minus some. The sample lists about 240,000 clones, around 87% occurring once. In its sample, this clone was seen a few times. Its matching antigen is unknown. This receptor was obtained from a man in his late teens or twenties in good health and CMV-seronegative. The sequenced material came from PBMCs. The rearrangement links TRBV25-1 to TRBJ2-2; 10 nucleotides agree with TRBD2. CDR3 nucleotide sequence: TGTGCCAGCAGTGATAGCGGGAGGATTTCGGGCACCGGGGAGCTGTTTTTT. As protein: CASSDSGRISGTGELFF.